This T cell receptor (beta chain) is drawn from a study of cytomegalovirus exposure and HLA in healthy donors. General study results and limits: The authors later found most CMV-associated TCR beta chains appeared HLA-restricted. Later analysis demonstrated an association between a missense DCLRE1C variant and TCR beta V- and J-gene trimming.

Germline V gives CDR1 LGHNA, CDR2 YNFKEQ. V was pared by 4 bases and J by 3 bases, with 15 bases between. The CDR3 totals 15 residues. 13 Jbeta primers and 60 Vbeta primers were used for the PCR. This table comes from immunoSEQ multiplex PCR, and its TCRdb copy is limited to in-frame clones, with some not included. The sample includes 150,000 to 200,000 clones. In regard to this clone: What it binds is unknown.

This rearrangement joins TRBV4-2 to TRBJ1-1; tentatively, D is TRBD1 (6 bases). The receptor was derived from a woman aged 18-30 years in good health and CMV-seropositive. Specimen: PBMCs. The CDR3: CASSPDGRGDTEAFF. In nucleotides, the CDR3 is TGTGCCAGCAGCCCCGACGGCAGGGGAGACACTGAAGCTTTCTTT.